This TCR beta chain was obtained from a study of blood T cells in healthy people across ages. Findings of the study overall: Getting older went along with TCR beta diversity per million T cells dropping roughly linearly.

A second PCR, run for roughly 7 to 12 cycles, used a sample-barcoded 5' primer plus a J-beta primer mix. TCRdb itself ran the 5' RACE reads through MiXCR, one entry per CDR3 protein. The sample has some 860,000 distinct CDR3 sequences; about 56% are singletons. CDR1 and CDR2 from the germline V gene are SGHKS and YYEKEE (reference sequence). The CDR3 runs 13 residues. V lost 4 bases to trimming and J lost 7 bases, with 12 bases between them. This clonotype was seen only a few times. No antigen is known for it. V usage is TRBV5-5 and J usage is TRBJ1-5, with a possible D match to TRBD1 (5 bases). The sequence came from a man aged 35-49 years in good health. Specimen: blood. The CDR3 DNA reads as TGTGCCAGCAGCCCGGGGCTTTCACAGCCCCAGCATTTT. This sequence encodes CASSPGLSQPQHF.